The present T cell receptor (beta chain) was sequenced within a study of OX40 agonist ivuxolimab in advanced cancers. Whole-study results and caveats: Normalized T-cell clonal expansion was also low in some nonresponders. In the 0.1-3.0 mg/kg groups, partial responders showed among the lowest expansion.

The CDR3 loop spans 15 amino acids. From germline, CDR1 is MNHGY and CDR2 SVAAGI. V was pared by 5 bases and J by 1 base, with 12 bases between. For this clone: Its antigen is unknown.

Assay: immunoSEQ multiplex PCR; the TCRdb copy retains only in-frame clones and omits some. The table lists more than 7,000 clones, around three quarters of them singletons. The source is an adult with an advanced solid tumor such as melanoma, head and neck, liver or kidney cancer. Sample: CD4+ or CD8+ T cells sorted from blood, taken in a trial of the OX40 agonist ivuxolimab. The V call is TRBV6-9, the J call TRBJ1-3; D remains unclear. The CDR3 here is CASSIHAGSGNTIYF. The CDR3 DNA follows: TGTGCCAGCAGTATTCATGCGGGGTCTGGAAACACCATATATTTT.